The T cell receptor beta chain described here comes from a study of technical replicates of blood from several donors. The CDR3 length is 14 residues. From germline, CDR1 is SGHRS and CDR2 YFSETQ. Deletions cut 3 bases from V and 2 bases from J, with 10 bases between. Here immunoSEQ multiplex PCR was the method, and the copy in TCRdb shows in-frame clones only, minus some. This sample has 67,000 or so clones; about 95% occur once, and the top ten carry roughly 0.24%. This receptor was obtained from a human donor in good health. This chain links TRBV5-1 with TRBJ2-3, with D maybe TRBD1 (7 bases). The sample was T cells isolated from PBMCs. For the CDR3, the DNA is TGCGCCAGCAGCTCCAGGGGGGCCACAGATACGCAGTATTTT. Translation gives CASSSRGATDTQYF. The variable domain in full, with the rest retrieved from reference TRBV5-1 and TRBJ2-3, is KAGVTQTPRYLIKTRGQQVTLSCSPISGHRSVSWYQQTPGQGLQFLFEYFSETQRNKGNFPGRFSGRQFSNSRSEMNVSTLELGDSALYLCASSSRGATDTQYFGPGTRLTVL.